This T cell receptor beta chain was captured in a study of T cell changes during pregnancy in multiple sclerosis. The table came from immunoSEQ multiplex PCR; TCRdb's copy has only in-frame clones and leaves some out. This repertoire shows about 12,000 clones, just under 95% found once; its top ten account for about 0.27%. The receptor was isolated from a female donor with multiple sclerosis, enrolled in a pregnancy study. The sample consisted of CD4+ T cells from peripheral blood mononuclear cells, taken before pregnancy.

The CDR3 DNA follows: TGTGCCAGCAGTTCCGGGACTAGCTACGAGCAGTACTTC. Its protein is CASSSGTSYEQYF. The rearrangement joins TRBV5-4 to TRBJ2-7; 8 bases agree with TRBD2. CDR3 size: 13 residues. Unmatched junction bases numbered 4, after V lost 5 bases and J lost 3 bases. The germline CDR1 and CDR2 sequences are SGHNT and YYREEE (reference sequence).